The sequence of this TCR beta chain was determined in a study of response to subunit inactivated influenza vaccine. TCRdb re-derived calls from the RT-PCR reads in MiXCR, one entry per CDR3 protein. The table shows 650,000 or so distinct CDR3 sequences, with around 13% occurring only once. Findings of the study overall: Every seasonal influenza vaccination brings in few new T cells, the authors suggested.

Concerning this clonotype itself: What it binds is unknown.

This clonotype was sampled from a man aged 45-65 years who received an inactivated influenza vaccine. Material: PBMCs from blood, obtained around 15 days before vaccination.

As DNA, the CDR3 is TGTGCCAGCAGCGTAGCTGGCAGCCGCCAAGAGACCCAGTACTTC. Residues: CASSVAGSRQETQYF. The chain recombines TRBV9 with TRBJ2-5; D gene ambiguous. Per the germline V gene, CDR1 is SGDLS and CDR2 is YYNGEE. The CDR3 is 15 amino acids. V was trimmed by 0 bases and J by 1 base, leaving 10 bases between them.